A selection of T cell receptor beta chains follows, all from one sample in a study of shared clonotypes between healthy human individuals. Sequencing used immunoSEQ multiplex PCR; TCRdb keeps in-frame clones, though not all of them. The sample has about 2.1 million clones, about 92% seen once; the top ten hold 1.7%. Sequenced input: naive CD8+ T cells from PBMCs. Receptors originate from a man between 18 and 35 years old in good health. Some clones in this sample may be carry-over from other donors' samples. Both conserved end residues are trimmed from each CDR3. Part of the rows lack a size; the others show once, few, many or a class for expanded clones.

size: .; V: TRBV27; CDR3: ASSLTSGQGSDEQY
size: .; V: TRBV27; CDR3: ASSWRGHEQY
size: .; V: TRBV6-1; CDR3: ASSEVGTSGRPEQF
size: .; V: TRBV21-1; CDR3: ASSPRNGRSSFGTGELF
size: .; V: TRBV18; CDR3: ASSPRRGVDQETQY
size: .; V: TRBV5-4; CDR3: ASSLDTSGRVHEQF
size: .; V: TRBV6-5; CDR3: ASSYSPDSTYEQY
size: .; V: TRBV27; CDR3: ASSWGGSLAEQY
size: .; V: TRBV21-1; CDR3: ASSAPGGQETQY
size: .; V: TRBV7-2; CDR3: ASSFPAVGQLTTNEKLF
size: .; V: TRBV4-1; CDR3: ASSQREGLREQY
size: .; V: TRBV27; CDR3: ASSPTGRSPARSYNEQF
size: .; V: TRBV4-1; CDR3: ASSRAPDRGNYEQY
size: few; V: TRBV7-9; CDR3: ASSAGPQGYQPQH
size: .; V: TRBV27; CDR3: ASSLSKGDWGQSTDTQY
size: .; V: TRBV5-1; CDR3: ASSQPTGGSEKLF
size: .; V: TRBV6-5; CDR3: ASSYSTGFTGELF
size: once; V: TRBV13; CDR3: ASGMSSYEQY
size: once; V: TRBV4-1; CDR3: ASSQDQVGEGEKPQH
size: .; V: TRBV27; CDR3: ASSLFMSYNEQF
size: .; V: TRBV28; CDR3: ASSFRGGSEQGEDTGELF
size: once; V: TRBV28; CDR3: ASSPLYSARGYT
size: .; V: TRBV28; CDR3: ASSPKRGGYEQY
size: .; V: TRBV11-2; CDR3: ASSPPGAGWSYEQY
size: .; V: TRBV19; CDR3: ASSAGTGAAYGYT
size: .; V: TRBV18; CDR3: ASSPMRLSGSGNEQF
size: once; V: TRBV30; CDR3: AWGGNNEQY
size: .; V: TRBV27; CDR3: ASSRDAWEDTQY
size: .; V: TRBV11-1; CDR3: ASSLGKAF
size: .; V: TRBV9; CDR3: ASSQRAVALNTEAF
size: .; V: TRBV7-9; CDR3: ASTTGQGDSYEQY
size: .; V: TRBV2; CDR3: ASRPGLSYNEQF
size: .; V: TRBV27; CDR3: ASSLDRGAYNEQF
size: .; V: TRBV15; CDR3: ATSSGLGYTDTQY
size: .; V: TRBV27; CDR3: ASRLLGQGALGEQF
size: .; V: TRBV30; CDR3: AWSPSRGNEQF
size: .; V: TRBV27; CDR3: ASSYGTGVGTGELF
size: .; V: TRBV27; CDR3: ASSSRGARANTEAF
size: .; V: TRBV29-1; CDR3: SVIAGLANEQF
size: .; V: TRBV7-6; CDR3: ASSPLADPSYEQY
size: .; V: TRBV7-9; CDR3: ASNPNTGGQTDEQY
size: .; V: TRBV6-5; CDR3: ASSYWTGGNTEAF
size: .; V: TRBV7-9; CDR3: ATLASSYNEQF
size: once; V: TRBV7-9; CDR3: ASSTNQGGTEKLF